Sequencing of this TCR beta chain was carried out in a study of OX40 agonist ivuxolimab in advanced cancers. Notes on the research overall: Ivuxolimab was an agonistic, fully human IgG2 monoclonal antibody directed against OX40 (CD134), a costimulatory receptor. Intravenous ivuxolimab was administered to patients every 2 weeks at six dose levels: 0.01, 0.1, 0.3, 1.5, 3 and 10 mg/kg. Of the approximately 50 dose-escalation patients, hepatocellular carcinoma was present in approximately 20, melanoma in around 15, renal cell carcinoma in 9 and head and neck cancer in 9. In the dose-escalation cohort, about four fifths of patients were male, and the mean age was 60 years with a range of about 23 to 79. Prior anti-PD-1, anti-PD-L1 or anti-CTLA-4 therapy was permitted, and about two fifths of dose-escalation patients had received checkpoint inhibitors. Partial responses were achieved by three dose-escalation patients, of whom one had hepatocellular carcinoma and two had cutaneous melanoma. The point of sequencing TCRbeta in the periphery was to test whether ivuxolimab changed TCR sequence diversity and drove clonal T-cell expansion. The paper covers the monotherapy dose-escalation part of the phase I ivuxolimab trial, which included N ≈ 57 patients.

CDR1 PRHDT and CDR2 FYEKMQ were looked up in the germline V gene (reference sequence). From its cysteine to its phenylalanine, the CDR3 spans 16 amino acids. Only the CDR3 part of the read is kept: 48 bases, read in frame from the first base. Germline trimming: 1 base from V, 1 base from J; junction bases outside gene matches: 4. Genomic DNA was extracted from sorted cells for sequencing of the TCRbeta CDR3 region. The immunoSEQ Assay was used for sequencing of TCRbeta CDR3 regions. Sourced from immuneACCESS, this table was stored by TCRdb with only in-frame sequences that have V and J called. A share of the clones is absent; for the studies checked, an unresolved V gene accounts for under half, and the remainder has no known explanation. Within this sample are more than 20,000 clones, with around four fifths of them counted one time only. More than 20% of the sample is held by the ten biggest clonotypes.

The paper as a whole reports these results and caveats: In the 0.1-3.0 mg/kg groups, partial responders had among the lowest normalized peripheral clonal expansion, particularly in CD8+ T cells. At doses of 0.1 to 3.0 mg/kg, clonal expansion of both CD4+ and CD8+ T cells in blood was seen between baseline and week 6. On average, CD8+ T cells showed more expanded clones than CD4+ T cells after ivuxolimab. Which antigens the clonally expanded peripheral T cells were specific for was not determined. Low levels of normalized T-cell clonal expansion were also seen in some nonresponding patients.

Turning to this clone: Its target antigen remains unknown. No base qualities exist here, and no much larger clone lies one base off it.

Patients with a history of autoimmune disease or receiving systemic immunosuppression were excluded from the trial. Peripheral blood for TCR sequencing was collected from all dose cohorts at baseline, on cycle 4 day 1, and on cycle 7 day 1. Samples were obtained from an open-label, multicenter, first-in-human phase I dose-escalation trial of ivuxolimab. Adults with locally advanced or metastatic melanoma, renal cell, hepatocellular, or head and neck squamous cell carcinoma were enrolled in the trial. Before TCR sequencing, CD4+ and CD8+ T cells were separately sorted from peripheral blood. The sample consisted of CD4+ or CD8+ T cells sorted from blood, taken in a trial of the OX40 agonist ivuxolimab. This receptor was identified in an adult with an advanced solid tumor such as melanoma, head and neck, liver or kidney cancer. Rearrangement joined TRBV13 to TRBJ2-7; 10 middle bases align to TRBD1. The DNA sequence reads TGTGCCAGCAGCTTAGAAGGACAGGGGGGTTCCTACGAGCAGTACTTC. Its translation is CASSLEGQGGSYEQYF.